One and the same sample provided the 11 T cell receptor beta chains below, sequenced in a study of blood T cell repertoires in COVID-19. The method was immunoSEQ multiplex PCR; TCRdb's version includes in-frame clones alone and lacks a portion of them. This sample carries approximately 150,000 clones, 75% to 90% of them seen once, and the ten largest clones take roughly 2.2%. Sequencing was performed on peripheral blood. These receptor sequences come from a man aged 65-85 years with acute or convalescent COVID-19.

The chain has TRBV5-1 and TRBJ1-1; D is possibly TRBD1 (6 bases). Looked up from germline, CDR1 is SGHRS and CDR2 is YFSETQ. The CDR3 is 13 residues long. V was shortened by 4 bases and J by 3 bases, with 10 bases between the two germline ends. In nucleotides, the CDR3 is TGCGCCAGCAGCAACCGGACAGACACTGAAGCTTTCTTT. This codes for CASSNRTDTEAFF.

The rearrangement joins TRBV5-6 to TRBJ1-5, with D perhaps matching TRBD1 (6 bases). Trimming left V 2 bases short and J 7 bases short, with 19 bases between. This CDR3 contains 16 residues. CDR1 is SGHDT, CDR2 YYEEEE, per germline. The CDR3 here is CASSLYTLGGAQPQHF. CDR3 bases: TGTGCCAGCAGCTTATACACCCTTGGGGGGGCCCAGCCCCAGCATTTT.

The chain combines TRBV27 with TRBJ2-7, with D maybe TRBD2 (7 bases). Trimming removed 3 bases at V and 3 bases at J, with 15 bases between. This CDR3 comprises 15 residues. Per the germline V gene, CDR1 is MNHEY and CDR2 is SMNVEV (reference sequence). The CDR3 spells CASSLGGGYVYEQYF. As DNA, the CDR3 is TGTGCCAGCAGTTTGGGAGGGGGGTATGTCTACGAGCAGTACTTC.

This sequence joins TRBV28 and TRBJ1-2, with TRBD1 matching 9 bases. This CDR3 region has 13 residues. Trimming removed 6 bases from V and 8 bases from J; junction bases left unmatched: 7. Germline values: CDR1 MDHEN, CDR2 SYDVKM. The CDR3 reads CASSQRQGEGYTF. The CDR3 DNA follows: TGTGCCAGCAGCCAGCGACAGGGGGAAGGCTACACCTTC.

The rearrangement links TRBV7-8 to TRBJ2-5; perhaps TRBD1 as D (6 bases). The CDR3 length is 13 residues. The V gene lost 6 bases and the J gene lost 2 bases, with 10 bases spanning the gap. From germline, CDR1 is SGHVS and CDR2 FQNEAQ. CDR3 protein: CASRKGTQETQYF. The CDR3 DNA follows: TGTGCCAGCAGGAAGGGGACACAAGAGACCCAGTACTTC.

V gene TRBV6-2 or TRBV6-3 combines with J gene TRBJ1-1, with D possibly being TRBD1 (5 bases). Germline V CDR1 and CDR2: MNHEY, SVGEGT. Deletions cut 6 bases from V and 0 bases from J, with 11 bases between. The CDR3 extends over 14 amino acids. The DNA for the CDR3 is TGTGCCAGCAGCCCTGGACAAATGAACACTGAAGCTTTCTTT. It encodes CASSPGQMNTEAFF.

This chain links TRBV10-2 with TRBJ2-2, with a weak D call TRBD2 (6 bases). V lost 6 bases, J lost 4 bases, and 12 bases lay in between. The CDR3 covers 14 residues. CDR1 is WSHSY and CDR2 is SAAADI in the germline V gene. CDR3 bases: TGCGCCAGCAGGGAGGCGGGGCGCACCGGGGAGCTGTTTTTT. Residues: CASREAGRTGELFF.

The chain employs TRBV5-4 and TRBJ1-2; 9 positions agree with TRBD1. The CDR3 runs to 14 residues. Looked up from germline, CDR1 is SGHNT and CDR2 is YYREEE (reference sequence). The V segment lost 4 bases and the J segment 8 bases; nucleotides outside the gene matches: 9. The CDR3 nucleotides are TGTGCCAGCAGCAAAAAACAGGGGGCAGGAGGCTACACCTTC. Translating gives CASSKKQGAGGYTF.

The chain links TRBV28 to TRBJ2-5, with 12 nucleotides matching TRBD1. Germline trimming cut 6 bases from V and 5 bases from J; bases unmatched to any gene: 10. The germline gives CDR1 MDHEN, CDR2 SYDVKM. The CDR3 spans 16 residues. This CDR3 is CASRRGTGGVRETQYF. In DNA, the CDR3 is TGTGCCAGCAGACGGGGGACAGGGGGCGTTCGGGAGACCCAGTACTTC.

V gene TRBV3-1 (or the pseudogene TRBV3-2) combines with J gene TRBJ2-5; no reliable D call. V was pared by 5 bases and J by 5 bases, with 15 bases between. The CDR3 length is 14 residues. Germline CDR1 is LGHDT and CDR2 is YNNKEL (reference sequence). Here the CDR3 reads CASSLQSRRETQYF. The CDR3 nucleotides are TGTGCCAGCAGCTTACAGTCGAGACGGGAGACCCAGTACTTC.

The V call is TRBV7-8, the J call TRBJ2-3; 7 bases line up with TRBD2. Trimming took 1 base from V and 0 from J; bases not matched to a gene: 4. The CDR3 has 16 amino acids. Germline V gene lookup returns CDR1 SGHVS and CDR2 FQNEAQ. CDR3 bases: TGTGCCAGCAGCTTAGTTACGGGACTAAGCACAGATACGCAGTATTTT. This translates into CASSLVTGLSTDTQYF. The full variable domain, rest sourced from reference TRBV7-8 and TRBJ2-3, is GAGVSQSPRYKVAKRGQDVALRCDPISGHVSLFWYQQALGQGPEFLTYFQNEAQLDKSGLPSDRFFAERPEGSVSTLKIQRTQQEDSAVYLCASSLVTGLSTDTQYFGPGTRLTVL.